This TCR beta chain was captured in a study of shared clonotypes between healthy human individuals. Background on the study: Per donor, CD8 memory used one plate, CD8 naive used two, CD4 memory used three and CD4 naive used three.

Study-level findings and limits: Among donors, clonotype sharing was expected to be affected by sequencing depth. The rarefaction results pointed to incomplete sorted-subset sequencing despite large depth.

Replicate PCRs from sorted subsets contained 200 ng DNA, which is 29,000 or so T cell genomes. Clones were read by immunoSEQ multiplex PCR, and TCRdb kept only the in-frame ones, dropping some. Of about 2 million clones in the sample, around 96% are singletons; the top ten hold more than 0.9%. Concerning this clone: Antigen unknown.

There are 16 residues in the CDR3. The ends lost 5 bases at V and 5 bases at J; junction bases unmatched: 5. The germline gives CDR1 SGHVS, CDR2 FNYEAQ. The naive CD8 subset, CD45RO-negative cells positively selected for CCR7, excluded terminally differentiated effector memory CD45RA+ cells. Sample: naive CD8+ T cells sorted from blood. The V and J genes are TRBV7-6 and TRBJ2-5; 16 bases match TRBD2. This receptor was taken from a man aged 18 to 29 in good health. The CDR3 nucleotides are TGTGCCAGCAGCCTGGGACTAGCGGGAGGGCTGGAGACCCAGTACTTC. Amino acids: CASSLGLAGGLETQYF.